This T cell receptor (beta chain) was identified during a study of beta chain features in type 1 diabetes. Study outcomes and limitations: Patients with Type 1 diabetes showed moderately but significantly shorter TCRB CDR3s in all four CD4+ subsets. Short templates might get an advantage during PCR, and this would be equal in patients and controls.

This CDR3 contains 13 residues. Germline-derived CDR1 and CDR2 are SGDLS and YYNGEE. Trimming took off 2 bases at V and 7 bases at J, with 10 bases between the two ends. Expressed TCRB transcripts were sequenced because the entire RNA isolate underwent reverse transcription. Clones were read by immunoSEQ multiplex PCR, and TCRdb kept only the in-frame ones, dropping some. The table has 200,000 to 300,000 clones, roughly 21% seen once. Points on this clone: Its matching antigen is unknown. The same CDR3 also results from other DNA sequences found in this sample.

The sequence was obtained from a woman in her 40s with type 1 diabetes. The rearrangement links TRBV9 to TRBJ1-5; perhaps TRBD1 as D (5 bases). The sample taken for sequencing was naive CD4+ T cells from blood. CDR3 residues: CASSVGGGQPQHF. CDR3 DNA: TGTGCCAGCAGCGTGGGGGGGGGACAGCCCCAGCATTTT. Full variable domain (outside the CDR3, taken from reference TRBV9 and TRBJ1-5): DSGVTQTPKHLITATGQRVTLRCSPRSGDLSVYWYQQSLDQGLQFLIQYYNGEERAKGNILERFSAQQFPDLHSELNLSSLELGDSALYFCASSVGGGQPQHFGDGTRLSIL.